This entry lists 12 T cell receptor beta chains sequenced from one sample in a study of T cell responses to AZD1222 COVID-19 vaccine. Method: immunoSEQ multiplex PCR; TCRdb's copy keeps in-frame clones and lacks some. This table has some 120,000 clones, just under 95% appearing once. Sequencing was performed on peripheral blood, taken on day 0 of AZD1222 vaccination. The receptors were sampled from an adult in good health.

This sequence joins TRBV6-5 and TRBJ2-3, with D possibly TRBD2 on 5 matching bases. The length of the CDR3 is 13 residues. Looked up from germline, CDR1 is MNHEY and CDR2 is SVGAGI. V was clipped by 4 bases and J by 6 bases, with 11 bases between them. DNA for the CDR3: TGTGCCAGCAGTTTCGGGGAAGAGGATACGCAGTATTTT. Amino acid sequence: CASSFGEEDTQYF.

The rearrangement joins TRBV19 to TRBJ2-5; D gene ambiguous. The V end lost 5 bases, the J end lost 2 bases, and 9 bases lay between the germline ends. In germline, CDR1 is LNHDA, CDR2 SQIVND (reference sequence). The length of the CDR3 is 13 residues. CDR3 coding DNA: TGTGCCAGTAGTGTCCACGGACAAGAGACCCAGTACTTC. Translating it yields CASSVHGQETQYF.

The V and J genes are TRBV7-3 and TRBJ2-1; 9 bases are shared with TRBD1. V shed 4 bases and J 8 bases; nucleotides not matched to a gene: 9. This CDR3 contains 15 residues. From germline, CDR1 is SGHTA and CDR2 FQGTGA. CDR3 bases: TGTGCCAGCAGCTCCCCGGGGACAGGGAGCGATGAGCAGTTCTTC. Translating it yields CASSSPGTGSDEQFF. The variable domain in full, completed from reference TRBV7-3 and TRBJ2-1, reads GAGVSQTPSNKVTEKGKYVELRCDPISGHTALYWYRQSLGQGPEFLIYFQGTGAADDSGLPNDRFFAVRPEGSVSTLKIQRTERGDSAVYLCASSSPGTGSDEQFFGPGTRLTVL.

This rearrangement joins TRBV6-5 to TRBJ1-3; D is uncertain. This CDR3 is 15 amino acids long. Trimming took off 8 bases at V and 0 bases at J, with 14 bases between the two ends. Germline loops: CDR1 MNHEY, CDR2 SVGAGI. In nucleotides, the CDR3 is TGTGCCAGCGGTAACCTGTTAAGCTCTGGAAACACCATATATTTT. Residues: CASGNLLSSGNTIYF.

The chain links TRBV9 to TRBJ1-1; D is undetermined. Trimming removed 4 bases from V and 3 bases from J, with 16 bases in between. The germline V gene encodes CDR1 SGDLS and CDR2 YYNGEE. This CDR3 has 15 amino acids. The CDR3 bases are TGTGCCAGCAGCCCCTCCGGGGTAGGGTACACTGAAGCTTTCTTT. As protein: CASSPSGVGYTEAFF.

V gene TRBV18 combines with J gene TRBJ1-1; 7 bases map to TRBD1. The germline V gene has CDR1 KGHSH and CDR2 LQKENI. This CDR3 region has 15 residues. Trimming at V came to 3 bases and at J to 2 bases, leaving 6 bases not matched to a gene. CDR3 sequence (DNA): TGTGCCAGCTCACCTGACAGGGCAGTCAACACTGAAGCTTTCTTT. Amino acid sequence: CASSPDRAVNTEAFF.

The chain recombines TRBV2 with TRBJ2-7; TRBD2 matches at 7 bases. This CDR3 has 15 amino acids. Germline CDR1 is SNHLY and CDR2 is FYNNEI. V was clipped by 0 bases and J by 2 bases; unmatched bases: 4. The CDR3 coding sequence is TGTGCCAGCAGTGAAGCGCGGGAGACCACCTACGAGCAGTACTTC. Protein: CASSEARETTYEQYF.

The rearrangement uses TRBV3-1 (or the pseudogene TRBV3-2) and TRBJ1-1; D ambiguous. Germline V gene lookup returns CDR1 LGHDT and CDR2 YNNKEL (reference sequence). This CDR3 region has 16 residues. Trimming took 2 bases from V and 1 from J, leaving 14 bases between them. Here the CDR3 reads CASSQNYFPGNTEAFF. The CDR3 nucleotides read TGTGCCAGCAGCCAAAATTACTTCCCGGGGAACACTGAAGCTTTCTTT.

The chain links TRBV5-1 to TRBJ1-6; D call uncertain. From germline, CDR1 is SGHRS and CDR2 YFSETQ. The CDR3 is 15 amino acids. The germline V and J ends were trimmed by 0 bases and 7 bases, with 11 bases remaining between them. As DNA, the CDR3 is TGCGCCAGCAGCTTGGGTGGGGTAGGAAATTCACCCCTCCACTTT. Amino acids: CASSLGGVGNSPLHF.

The CDR3 sequence: CAWSRGQGYEQYF. The CDR3, as DNA: TGTGCCTGGAGTCGAGGACAGGGGTACGAGCAGTACTTC. J is TRBJ2-7 and V is TRBV30, with TRBD1 identical over 9 bases. CDR1 and CDR2 (germline): GTSNPN, SVGIG (reference sequence). This CDR3 is 13 amino acids long. With V trimmed by 2 bases and J by 4 bases, 3 bases remained unmatched.

With respect to this clone: This sample includes further DNA sequences coding for the same CDR3. The V call is TRBV28, the J call TRBJ1-5; no clear D gene. Trimming took 1 base from V and 4 from J, leaving 5 bases between them. Germline-derived CDR1 and CDR2 are MDHEN and SYDVKM. The CDR3 extends over 13 amino acids. The CDR3 region is CASSLSGNQPQHF. The DNA of the CDR3 is TGTGCCAGCAGTTTATCGGGGAATCAGCCCCAGCATTTT.

The rearrangement joins TRBV19 to TRBJ1-2; D is ambiguous. This CDR3 has 16 amino acids. Germline CDR1 is LNHDA and CDR2 is SQIVND (reference sequence). Trimming pared 4 bases from V and 5 bases from J, leaving 20 bases between. Written as DNA, the CDR3 is TGTGCCAGTAGTACTTCGGTCACGTTTGTTAGGTATGGCTACACCTTC. Translated, it gives CASSTSVTFVRYGYTF.